This TCR beta chain was captured by sequencing in a study of blood T cell repertoires in COVID-19. Looking at the study overall: Some COVID-19 samples were acute and others convalescent; all came from the United States, Italy and Spain. Sample material is recorded as cDNA or gDNA derived from T cells, B-cell-depleted T cells, or PBMCs.

In the original processing: Amplification from reference gene primers served as the basis for estimated nucleated cell counts. Some clones are missing from TCRdb's copy, which holds only in-frame ones; the method was immunoSEQ multiplex PCR. From that table come the V and J calls and clone size; the DNA was used to work out D and trimming. The table shows 90,000 or so clones, with more than 70% occurring only once. This sequence originates from a human donor in a cohort sampled during active COVID-19. The sequenced sample was peripheral blood.

The chain's CDR3 is CASSLRGQTLSGNTIYF. The CDR3 DNA follows: TGCGCCAGCAGCTTGCGGGGACAGACCCTCTCTGGAAACACCATATATTTT. The chain has TRBV5-1 and TRBJ1-3, with 7 bases aligning to TRBD1. The CDR3 loop spans 17 amino acids. Germline assignment: CDR1 SGHRS and CDR2 YFSETQ. Trimming cost V 1 base and J 0 bases; bases outside gene matches: 7.